Included here is one T cell receptor (beta chain) sequence, with context. Repertoires were generated with immunoSEQ multiplex PCR, while TCRdb's copy carries only in-frame clones and drops some. Of around 280,000 clones detected, 90% appear once; the ten largest clones hold roughly 1.6%. The record originates from a study of blood T cell repertoires in COVID-19. Germline V CDR1 and CDR2: SGDLS, YYNGEE. The CDR3 spans 15 residues. Trimming cost V 4 bases and J 4 bases; bases outside gene matches: 8. The sample comprised PBMCs or T cells enriched from blood (not recorded which). The TCR was taken from a woman younger than 35 with acute COVID-19. The chain is built from TRBV9 and TRBJ1-2, with 9 bases fitting TRBD1. This CDR3 reads CASSPRDRVGYGYTF. DNA of the CDR3: TGTGCCAGCAGCCCCCGGGACAGGGTGGGCTATGGCTACACCTTC.